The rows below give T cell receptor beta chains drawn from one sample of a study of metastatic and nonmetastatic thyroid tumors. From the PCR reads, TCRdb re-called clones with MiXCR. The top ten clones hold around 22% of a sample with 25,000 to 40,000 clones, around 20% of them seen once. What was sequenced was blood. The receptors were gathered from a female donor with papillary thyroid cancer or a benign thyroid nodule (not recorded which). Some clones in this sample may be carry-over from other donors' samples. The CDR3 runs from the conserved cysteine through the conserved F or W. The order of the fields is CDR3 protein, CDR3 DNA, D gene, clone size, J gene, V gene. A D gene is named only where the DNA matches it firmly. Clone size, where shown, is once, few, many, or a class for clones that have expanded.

CDR3: CASSLPQTEAFF; DNA: TGTGCCAGCAGCCTGCCCCAGACTGAAGCTTTCTTT; D: .; size: many; J: TRBJ1-1; V: TRBV3-1
CDR3: CASSRNQDWVNQPQHF; DNA: TGTGCCAGCAGCCGAAACCAGGACTGGGTTAATCAGCCCCAGCATTTT; D: .; size: many; J: TRBJ1-5; V: TRBV6-1
CDR3: CASSLGTSGSTDTQYF; DNA: TGCGCCAGCAGCTTGGGGACTAGCGGGAGCACAGATACGCAGTATTTT; D: TRBD2; size: .; J: TRBJ2-3; V: TRBV5-1
CDR3: CASSLLYSGSYEQYF; DNA: TGTGCCAGCAGTCTTCTGTATAGCGGGAGCTACGAGCAGTACTTC; D: TRBD2; size: few; J: TRBJ2-7; V: TRBV28
CDR3: CASSQVTGNTEAFF; DNA: TGTGCCAGCAGCCAAGTAACGGGGAACACTGAAGCTTTCTTT; D: .; size: .; J: TRBJ1-1; V: TRBV3-1
CDR3: CASRLSGTGAYEQYF; DNA: TGTGCCAGCAGGCTCTCCGGGACAGGGGCCTACGAGCAGTACTTC; D: TRBD1; size: many; J: TRBJ2-7; V: TRBV6-2/TRBV6-3
CDR3: CASSLGGRSNEQFF; DNA: TGTGCCAGCAGTTTGGGCGGGAGGTCCAATGAGCAGTTCTTC; D: TRBD2; size: .; J: TRBJ2-1; V: TRBV28
CDR3: CASSPLEDGEAFF; DNA: TGTGCCAGCAGCCCCTTGGAGGACGGAGAAGCTTTCTTT; D: .; size: many; J: TRBJ1-1; V: TRBV7-9
CDR3: CSARTSGSSTDTQYF; DNA: TGCAGTGCTCGCACTAGCGGAAGTAGCACAGATACGCAGTATTTT; D: TRBD2; size: many; J: TRBJ2-3; V: TRBV20-1
CDR3: CATSEGAGEKLFF; DNA: TGTGCCACCAGTGAGGGGGCCGGTGAAAAACTGTTTTTT; D: .; size: many; J: TRBJ1-4; V: TRBV24-1
CDR3: CAGTRANQPQHF; DNA: TGTGCCGGTACCAGGGCGAATCAGCCCCAGCATTTT; D: .; size: .; J: TRBJ1-5; V: TRBV19
CDR3: CASSYDLRGVGGYTF; DNA: TGTGCCAGCAGCTACGACTTGCGGGGGGTGGGAGGCTACACCTTC; D: .; size: medium-sized; J: TRBJ1-2; V: TRBV28
CDR3: CASSLSLQGAFGGYTF; DNA: TGTGCCAGCAGTTTATCTCTACAGGGGGCATTCGGAGGCTACACCTTC; D: TRBD1; size: many; J: TRBJ1-2; V: TRBV12-3/TRBV12-4
CDR3: CASSVGPGGNTIYF; DNA: TGTGCCAGCAGCGTAGGACCAGGCGGAAACACCATATATTTT; D: .; size: many; J: TRBJ1-3; V: TRBV9
CDR3: CASSPRDYNEQFF; DNA: TGTGCCAGCAGCCCTAGGGACTACAATGAGCAGTTCTTC; D: .; size: many; J: TRBJ2-1; V: TRBV7-6
CDR3: CASHKTGAGYEQYF; DNA: TGTGCCAGCCATAAAACGGGAGCTGGCTACGAGCAGTACTTC; D: .; size: .; J: TRBJ2-7; V: TRBV5-4
CDR3: CASSESNANYGYTF; DNA: TGCGCCAGCAGTGAGTCGAACGCAAACTATGGCTACACCTTC; D: .; size: .; J: TRBJ1-2; V: TRBV10-2
CDR3: CASREGELIGEQFF; DNA: TGTGCCAGCAGGGAGGGCGAGCTGATAGGCGAGCAGTTCTTC; D: .; size: many; J: TRBJ2-1; V: TRBV2
CDR3: CSASTGRGNTIYF; DNA: TGCAGTGCTAGCACAGGGCGCGGAAACACCATATATTTT; D: .; size: many; J: TRBJ1-3; V: TRBV20-1
CDR3: CASSLAALQGNEQFF; DNA: TGTGCCAGCAGTTTAGCCGCTCTCCAGGGGAATGAGCAGTTCTTC; D: .; size: many; J: TRBJ2-1; V: TRBV12-3/TRBV12-4
CDR3: CASTSFTEAFF; DNA: TGCGCCAGCACAAGTTTCACTGAAGCTTTCTTT; D: .; size: many; J: TRBJ1-1; V: TRBV4-1
CDR3: CASAPSGSLRPDTQYF; DNA: TGCGCCAGCGCCCCTAGCGGGAGTTTAAGGCCAGATACGCAGTATTTT; D: TRBD2; size: .; J: TRBJ2-3; V: TRBV5-1
CDR3: CASSRSVVAGNEQFF; DNA: TGTGCCAGCAGTCGTAGCGTGGTGGCGGGCAATGAGCAGTTCTTC; D: .; size: .; J: TRBJ2-1; V: TRBV7-2
CDR3: CASSLLGESDEQYF; DNA: TGTGCCAGCAGCCTCCTGGGGGAGTCGGACGAGCAGTACTTC; D: .; size: .; J: TRBJ2-7; V: TRBV11-2
CDR3: CASSLTGQGPYSPLHF; DNA: TGTGCCAGCAGCCTGACCGGCCAGGGGCCTTATTCACCCCTCCACTTT; D: .; size: many; J: TRBJ1-6; V: TRBV5-5
CDR3: CASSRQGEETQYF; DNA: TGCGCCAGCAGTCGACAGGGGGAAGAGACCCAGTACTTC; D: TRBD1; size: many; J: TRBJ2-5; V: TRBV5-1
CDR3: CASSLDLGAGETQYF; DNA: TGTGCCAGCAGCTTAGATCTGGGGGCTGGGGAGACCCAGTACTTC; D: .; size: many; J: TRBJ2-5; V: TRBV11-2
CDR3: CASSYLGGQSRSGELFF; DNA: TGTGCCAGCAGTTACTTGGGGGGACAAAGTAGAAGCGGGGAGCTGTTTTTT; D: .; size: many; J: TRBJ2-2; V: TRBV6-5
CDR3: CASSPGPEYGYTF; DNA: TGTGCCAGCTCACCAGGGCCGGAGTATGGCTACACCTTC; D: .; size: many; J: TRBJ1-2; V: TRBV18
CDR3: CASSHPSGRVGNEQFF; DNA: TGTGCCAGCAGCCACCCTAGCGGGAGGGTCGGCAATGAGCAGTTCTTC; D: TRBD2; size: once; J: TRBJ2-1; V: TRBV4-2
CDR3: CASSESSDTQYF; DNA: TGCGCCAGCAGTGAGTCCTCCGATACGCAGTATTTT; D: .; size: many; J: TRBJ2-3; V: TRBV10-1
CDR3: CASSLIQGGGNEQFF; DNA: TGTGCCAGCAGCTTAATACAGGGCGGCGGCAATGAGCAGTTCTTC; D: .; size: medium-sized; J: TRBJ2-1; V: TRBV7-3
CDR3: CASRPRPYLYEQYF; DNA: TGTGCCAGCCGACCCCGCCCATACCTCTACGAGCAGTACTTC; D: .; size: .; J: TRBJ2-7; V: TRBV2
CDR3: CASRQTSGGNEQYF; DNA: TGCGCCAGCAGGCAGACTAGCGGGGGGAACGAGCAGTACTTC; D: TRBD2; size: many; J: TRBJ2-7; V: TRBV5-1
CDR3: CASSYSPGTYEQYF; DNA: TGTGCCAGCAGTTACTCGCCGGGGACCTACGAGCAGTACTTC; D: .; size: .; J: TRBJ2-7; V: TRBV6-6
CDR3: CASSPWDTGTEAFF; DNA: TGTGCCAGCAGCCCTTGGGACACGGGCACTGAAGCTTTCTTT; D: .; size: .; J: TRBJ1-1; V: TRBV9
CDR3: CASSTQGRSEQYF; DNA: TGTGCCAGCAGTACCCAGGGGAGGAGCGAGCAGTACTTC; D: .; size: medium-sized; J: TRBJ2-7; V: TRBV12-3/TRBV12-4
CDR3: CATSGQANTEAFF; DNA: TGCGCCACCTCGGGACAGGCGAACACTGAAGCTTTCTTT; D: TRBD1; size: many; J: TRBJ1-1; V: TRBV10-2
CDR3: CASTAPGLAETQYF; DNA: TGTGCCAGCACCGCCCCGGGACTAGCAGAGACCCAGTACTTC; D: TRBD2; size: .; J: TRBJ2-5; V: TRBV28
CDR3: CATSRYGGAGDEQFF; DNA: TGTGCCACCAGCAGGTACGGGGGGGCCGGGGATGAGCAGTTCTTC; D: TRBD2; size: few; J: TRBJ2-1; V: TRBV15
CDR3: CASSESGTREETQYF; DNA: TGTGCCAGCAGTGAATCCGGGACTAGGGAAGAGACCCAGTACTTC; D: TRBD2; size: many; J: TRBJ2-5; V: TRBV2
CDR3: CASSDSRAPGELFF; DNA: TGTGCCAGCAGTGACTCGAGGGCCCCCGGGGAGCTGTTTTTT; D: .; size: many; J: TRBJ2-2; V: TRBV6-4
CDR3: CASRTKREFSYNEQFF; DNA: TGTGCCAGCAGGACCAAGCGGGAGTTCTCCTACAATGAGCAGTTCTTC; D: TRBD2; size: few; J: TRBJ2-1; V: TRBV28
CDR3: CSARFQGGNQPQHF; DNA: TGCAGTGCTAGATTCCAGGGGGGCAATCAGCCCCAGCATTTT; D: TRBD1; size: many; J: TRBJ1-5; V: TRBV20-1
CDR3: CASSFKGHNEQFF; DNA: TGTGCCAGCAGTTTTAAGGGCCACAATGAGCAGTTCTTC; D: .; size: .; J: TRBJ2-1; V: TRBV12-3/TRBV12-4
CDR3: CASSSRRGADTQYF; DNA: TGCGCCAGCAGCTCACGTCGTGGCGCAGATACGCAGTATTTT; D: .; size: many; J: TRBJ2-3; V: TRBV5-1
CDR3: CASSLGQLTDTQYF; DNA: TGCGCCAGCAGCTTGGGCCAGCTCACAGATACGCAGTATTTT; D: .; size: .; J: TRBJ2-3; V: TRBV5-1
CDR3: CASSVGGYGYTF; DNA: TGTGCCAGCAGCGTAGGGGGCTATGGCTACACCTTC; D: .; size: many; J: TRBJ1-2; V: TRBV9
CDR3: CASSSSGTGYGYTF; DNA: TGTGCCAGCAGTTCCTCCGGGACAGGGTATGGCTACACCTTC; D: TRBD1; size: medium-sized; J: TRBJ1-2; V: TRBV27
CDR3: CASSYLGLAGGSSYNEQFF; DNA: TGTGCCAGCAGTTATCTGGGACTAGCGGGAGGGAGCTCCTACAATGAGCAGTTCTTC; D: TRBD2; size: .; J: TRBJ2-1; V: TRBV6-2/TRBV6-3
CDR3: CASQRYSNQPQHF; DNA: TGTGCCAGCCAGAGATATAGCAATCAGCCCCAGCATTTT; D: .; size: medium-sized; J: TRBJ1-5; V: TRBV6-1
CDR3: CATSRDTLAGGRGDTQYF; DNA: TGTGCCACCAGCAGAGATACTCTAGCGGGAGGGCGAGGAGATACGCAGTATTTT; D: TRBD2; size: .; J: TRBJ2-3; V: TRBV15
CDR3: CASSVSSGVSYEQYF; DNA: TGTGCCAGCAGCGTTTCTAGCGGGGTCTCCTACGAGCAGTACTTC; D: TRBD2; size: many; J: TRBJ2-7; V: TRBV2
CDR3: CASLRGDAGELFF; DNA: TGTGCCAGCCTTAGGGGTGACGCCGGGGAGCTGTTTTTT; D: .; size: medium-sized; J: TRBJ2-2; V: TRBV6-1
CDR3: CASSSLGSYGYTF; DNA: TGTGCCAGCAGCTCCCTGGGCTCCTATGGCTACACCTTC; D: .; size: few; J: TRBJ1-2; V: TRBV7-2
CDR3: CASSQQGGEQYF; DNA: TGTGCCAGCAGCCAACAAGGTGGTGAGCAGTACTTC; D: .; size: many; J: TRBJ2-7; V: TRBV3-1
CDR3: CASSSGGAGTDTQYF; DNA: TGTGCCAGCAGTAGCGGGGGGGCAGGCACAGATACGCAGTATTTT; D: TRBD2; size: few; J: TRBJ2-3; V: TRBV6-5
CDR3: CAWSSMGNGYTF; DNA: TGTGCCTGGAGTAGTATGGGGAATGGCTACACCTTC; D: .; size: once; J: TRBJ1-2; V: TRBV30
CDR3: CASSEVASLNTEAFF; DNA: TGTGCCAGCAGTGAAGTAGCCAGCCTGAACACTGAAGCTTTCTTT; D: .; size: many; J: TRBJ1-1; V: TRBV2
CDR3: CARTPLGSSNQPQHF; DNA: TGTGCCCGCACACCACTGGGGTCGAGCAATCAGCCCCAGCATTTT; D: .; size: once; J: TRBJ1-5; V: TRBV27